A single sample is the source of the 28 T cell receptor beta chains below, sequenced in a study of Ad26.COV2.S vaccination and SARS-CoV-2 variants. Treatment given: around 19 received Ad26.COV2.S at low or high dose, single or two shots; roughly five received placebo; per-sample allocation not given. Following the first vaccine or placebo injection, samples were taken on day 63. Produced via immunoSEQ multiplex PCR; TCRdb's table is partial and in-frame only. This table has about 400,000 clones, 92% appearing once. Sequencing used peripheral blood, obtained in a trial of Ad26.COV2.S vaccine versus placebo. Receptors originate from a person aged 18-65 years who received the Ad26.COV2.S COVID-19 vaccine or a placebo.

The rearrangement links TRBV21-1 to TRBJ1-2; the listed D gene, TRBD1, was not tested against the DNA. TRBV21-1 is deemed a pseudogene. The CDR3 has 13 residues. The CDR3 sequence: CASSKTTGHGYTF. The CDR3 DNA follows: TGTGCCAGCAGCAAAACCACAGGGCATGGCTACACCTTC.

The chain has TRBV7-2 and TRBJ2-1; 14 bases agree with TRBD2. Germline CDR1 and CDR2: SGHTA and FQGNSA. The CDR3 runs 19 residues. V was clipped by 0 bases and J by 7 bases; unmatched bases: 11. In DNA form, the CDR3 reads TGTGCCAGCAGCTTAGCGCTTGGTGGGTGGACTAGCGGGGGGAATGAGCAGTTCTTC. Translated, it gives CASSLALGGWTSGGNEQFF.

This chain connects TRBV19 to TRBJ2-7; 8 bases agree with TRBD1. CDR1 and CDR2 from the germline V gene are LNHDA and SQIVND (reference sequence). This CDR3 contains 14 residues. The V segment lost 4 bases and the J segment 2 bases; nucleotides outside the gene matches: 4. CDR3 bases: TGTGCCAGTAGTAGGACAGGGATTCCCTACGAGCAGTACTTC. This sequence encodes CASSRTGIPYEQYF.

This clone has just one count. The rearrangement joins TRBV10-3 to TRBJ1-2; D perhaps matches TRBD1 (6 bases). CDR1 and CDR2 from the germline V gene are ENHRY and SYGVKD. Deletions cut 4 bases from V and 4 bases from J, with 16 bases between. The CDR3 extends over 15 amino acids. The CDR3 region has the DNA TGTGCCATCAGTGCAGGGGACCGACTCACCTATGGCTACACCTTC. This gives the protein CAISAGDRLTYGYTF.

The chain recombines TRBV19 with TRBJ1-4; 7 bases agree with TRBD1. Germline assignment: CDR1 LNHDA and CDR2 SQIVND (reference sequence). This CDR3 has 18 residues. V was pared by 4 bases and J by 4 bases, with 15 bases of the junction left unmatched. The CDR3 loop reads CASSSRRPRQGVNEKLFF. The DNA for the CDR3 is TGTGCCAGTAGTAGCAGACGACCTCGACAGGGTGTTAATGAAAAACTGTTTTTT.

V gene TRBV5-6 combines with J gene TRBJ1-2, with TRBD1 matching over 8 bases. The CDR3 spans 12 residues. With V trimmed by 4 bases and J by 8 bases, 4 bases remained unmatched. Germline values: CDR1 SGHDT, CDR2 YYEEEE. The DNA of the CDR3 is TGTGCCAGCAGCACTAACAGGGGGGGCTACACCTTC. It specifies CASSTNRGGYTF.

The rearrangement joins TRBV11-2 to TRBJ1-1; no firm D call. Germline-derived CDR1 and CDR2 are SGHAT and FQNNGV. The CDR3 runs to 13 residues. The V end was cut by 6 bases, the J end by 7 bases, with 15 bases between. The CDR3 bases are TGTGCCAGCAGTTCCACCCGGGCCTATGAAGCTTTCTTT. Amino acids: CASSSTRAYEAFF.

The J gene is TRBJ2-7, the V gene TRBV4-3; D remains ambiguous. CDR3 size: 14 residues. Per the germline V gene, CDR1 is LGHNA and CDR2 is YSLEER. The germline V and J ends were trimmed by 0 bases and 1 base, with 7 bases remaining between them. The CDR3 loop is CASSQEGFSYEQYF. The CDR3 region has the DNA TGCGCCAGCAGCCAAGAAGGATTTTCCTACGAGCAGTACTTC.

This chain connects TRBV3-1 (or the pseudogene TRBV3-2) to TRBJ2-5; TRBD1 matches at 7 bases. The CDR3 consists of 14 residues. The germline gives CDR1 LGHDT, CDR2 YNNKEL (reference sequence). The V gene end was trimmed by 2 bases and the J gene end by 5 bases; junction bases not matched to a gene: 5. In DNA form, the CDR3 reads TGTGCCAGCAGCCAAACAGGGGTCGGGGAGACCCAGTACTTC. Translating gives CASSQTGVGETQYF.

The chain combines TRBV5-1 with TRBJ2-7; tentative D call: TRBD2 (5 bases). The CDR3 has 15 amino acids. Germline V lookup: CDR1 SGHRS, CDR2 YFSETQ. The ends were cut back, 1 base at V and 2 bases at J, with 13 bases in the middle. The CDR3, as DNA: TGCGCCAGCAGCTTGCGGGGAGTATCCACCTACGAGCAGTACTTC. Residues: CASSLRGVSTYEQYF.

The J gene is TRBJ1-2, the V gene TRBV6-6; 7 positions match TRBD1. Germline CDR1 MNHNY, CDR2 SVGAGI (reference sequence). The CDR3 runs 11 residues. V was pared by 6 bases and J by 13 bases, with 8 bases of the junction left unmatched. This CDR3 is CASRETGAGTF. The CDR3 DNA is TGTGCCAGCAGAGAAACAGGGGCAGGCACCTTC.

The rearrangement uses TRBV7-2 and TRBJ2-3; TRBD2 matches 11 bases. The CDR3 has 18 amino acids. Germline lookup yields CDR1 SGHTA and CDR2 FQGNSA. The ends lost 3 bases at V and 6 bases at J; junction bases unmatched: 14. In DNA, the CDR3 is TGTGCCAGCAGCTTTGGTCCCATTAGCGGGGGGGCCAGGGATACGCAGTATTTT. This codes for CASSFGPISGGARDTQYF.

The rearrangement links TRBV19 to TRBJ2-2; no firm D call. The CDR3 has 12 amino acids. The germline gives CDR1 LNHDA, CDR2 SQIVND (reference sequence). Trimming pared 3 bases from V and 5 bases from J, leaving 4 bases between. The CDR3 DNA is TGTGCCAGTAGTATCATAACCGGGGAGCTGTTTTTT. It codes for CASSIITGELFF. Together with reference TRBV19 and TRBJ2-2, the CDR3 gives the full variable domain: DGGITQSPKYLFRKEGQNVTLSCEQNLNHDAMYWYRQDPGQGLRLIYYSQIVNDFQKGDIAEGYSVSREKKESFPLTVTSAQKNPTAFYLCASSIITGELFFGEGSRLTVL.

The rearrangement links TRBV12-3 or TRBV12-4 to TRBJ2-7; D remains ambiguous. V gave up 4 bases and J gave up 5 bases, with 9 bases separating them. This CDR3 comprises 12 residues. In nucleotides, the CDR3 is TGTGCCAGCAGTTGGGTCAAACACGAGCAGTACTTC. Translating gives CASSWVKHEQYF.

This clone showed up just a few times. The sample carries other DNA sequences with the same CDR3. V usage is TRBV10-3 and J usage is TRBJ1-1; D is ambiguous. V was cut by 9 bases and J by 1 base, with 12 bases left in between. The CDR3 contains 13 residues. Germline CDR1 ENHRY, CDR2 SYGVKD. CDR3 DNA: TGTGCCATTCGGGTAGAAGGGAACACTGAAGCTTTCTTT. Translated, it gives CAIRVEGNTEAFF.

The chain recombines TRBV19 with TRBJ2-3, with D possibly being TRBD1 or TRBD2 (5 bases each). This CDR3 has 14 amino acids. Per the germline V gene, CDR1 is LNHDA and CDR2 is SQIVND (reference sequence). V dropped 6 bases and J dropped 2 bases, with 12 bases sitting between them. The DNA for the CDR3 is TGTGCCAGTAGACGGGGCGCCTCCACAGATACGCAGTATTTT. It is translated as CASRRGASTDTQYF.

This rearrangement joins TRBV9 to TRBJ2-7; possibly TRBD1 for D (6 bases). Trimming shortened V by 3 bases and J by 2 bases, and 15 bases separated the two germline ends. This CDR3 comprises 15 residues. From germline, CDR1 is SGDLS and CDR2 YYNGEE. The CDR3 here is CASSGSGQIPYEQYF. CDR3 bases: TGTGCCAGCAGCGGATCCGGACAGATCCCCTACGAGCAGTACTTC. Supplemented by reference TRBV9 and TRBJ2-7, the full variable domain reads DSGVTQTPKHLITATGQRVTLRCSPRSGDLSVYWYQQSLDQGLQFLIQYYNGEERAKGNILERFSAQQFPDLHSELNLSSLELGDSALYFCASSGSGQIPYEQYFGPGTRLTVT.

The V and J genes are TRBV4-1 and TRBJ1-2, with D hard to call. Germline V gene sequence: CDR1 MGHRA, CDR2 YSYEKL. CDR3 length equals 14 residues. Trimming pared 1 base from V and 2 bases from J, leaving 8 bases between. The CDR3 sequence is CASSQGNRNYGYTF. CDR3 bases: TGCGCCAGCAGCCAAGGAAACCGAAACTATGGCTACACCTTC.

The chain employs TRBV7-9 and TRBJ2-1, with 11 nucleotides matching TRBD2. Unmatched junction bases numbered 18, after V lost 5 bases and J lost 6 bases. The length of the CDR3 is 19 residues. CDR1 SEHNR and CDR2 FQNEAQ come from the germline V gene (reference sequence). CDR3 region: CASSPLGISGGARINEQFF. The CDR3 bases are TGTGCCAGCAGCCCACTTGGTATTAGCGGGGGGGCTCGGATCAATGAGCAGTTCTTC.

This clone appeared a single time. The chain employs TRBV4-3 and TRBJ2-2; D could derive from TRBD1 or TRBD2 (5 bases each). Per germline, CDR1 LGHNA and CDR2 YSLEER. The CDR3 contains 15 residues. V gave up 1 base and J gave up 6 bases, with 12 bases separating them. DNA for the CDR3: TGCGCCAGCAGCCAAGGGGGACCCGACGCCGGGGAGCTGTTTTTT. Translation gives CASSQGGPDAGELFF.

The chain employs TRBV11-2 and TRBJ2-7; 9 bases agree with TRBD2. Germline CDR1 SGHAT, CDR2 FQNNGV. After removal of 3 bases from V and 2 bases from J, the junction contained 5 bases not matched to a gene. This CDR3 spans 15 amino acids. The CDR3 bases are TGTGCCAGCAGCTTGGGGCCTAGCGGGACCTACGAGCAGTACTTC. Translating gives CASSLGPSGTYEQYF.

Written as DNA, the CDR3 is TGCGCCAGCAGCCAACGGGTCTCCTACGAGCAGTACTTC. Amino acid sequence: CASSQRVSYEQYF. This chain links TRBV4-1 with TRBJ2-7; D gene unclear. Germline V gene lookup returns CDR1 MGHRA and CDR2 YSYEKL. The V end lost 2 bases, the J end lost 0 bases, and 5 bases lay between the germline ends. The CDR3 is made up of 13 amino acids.

This clone was detected once. The J gene is TRBJ1-6, the V gene TRBV27; unclear D gene. The CDR3 is 15 residues long. Per germline, CDR1 MNHEY and CDR2 SMNVEV (reference sequence). V was clipped by 2 bases and J by 9 bases, with 14 bases between them. For the CDR3, the DNA is TGTGCCAGCAGTTTAGAATCAGATACCCGTTCACCCCTCCACTTT. Translated, it gives CASSLESDTRSPLHF.

This clone was seen just once. This sequence joins TRBV9 and TRBJ2-7; D might be TRBD1 or TRBD2, each matching 6 bases. The V end lost 4 bases, the J end lost 2 bases, and 16 bases lay between the germline ends. This CDR3 comprises 15 residues. The germline V gene encodes CDR1 SGDLS and CDR2 YYNGEE. This chain's CDR3 is CASSPQGRGTYEQYF. As DNA, the CDR3 is TGTGCCAGCAGCCCCCAGGGGCGGGGAACCTACGAGCAGTACTTC.

This chain connects TRBV7-9 to TRBJ1-1; unclear D gene. The germline V gene has CDR1 SEHNR and CDR2 FQNEAQ (reference sequence). The CDR3 runs 14 residues. V was shortened by 1 base and J by 7 bases, with 13 bases between the two germline ends. The CDR3 bases are TGTGCCAGCAGCTTAGGCGGAACCCAGATTGAAGCTTTCTTT. This codes for CASSLGGTQIEAFF.

This chain connects TRBV7-9 to TRBJ2-1; D may be TRBD1 (6 bases). Germline V gene sequence: CDR1 SEHNR, CDR2 FQNEAQ (reference sequence). V lost 1 base, J lost 2 bases, and 18 bases lay in between. The CDR3 covers 18 residues. The CDR3 nucleotides are TGTGCCAGCAGCTTAGACTTAACCAGACGGACAGCCTACAATGAGCAGTTCTTC. This gives the protein CASSLDLTRRTAYNEQFF.

The J gene is TRBJ2-7, the V gene TRBV5-1; 8 nucleotides line up with TRBD1. Trimming at V came to 2 bases and at J to 2 bases, leaving 6 bases not matched to a gene. Germline CDR1 is SGHRS and CDR2 is YFSETQ. The CDR3 runs to 15 residues. CDR3 loop: CASSFLRGQAYEQYF. For the CDR3, the DNA is TGCGCCAGCAGCTTCCTCAGGGGGCAGGCCTACGAGCAGTACTTC.

The chain couples TRBV27 to TRBJ1-1, with a possible D match to TRBD1 (6 bases). Germline V CDR1 and CDR2: MNHEY, SMNVEV (reference sequence). The CDR3 extends over 14 amino acids. Trimming cost V 8 bases and J 6 bases, with 19 bases left between them. DNA of the CDR3: TGTGCCAGCGGTGGGGGCAGGGGTATCGCTGAAGCTTTCTTT. Encoded protein: CASGGGRGIAEAFF.